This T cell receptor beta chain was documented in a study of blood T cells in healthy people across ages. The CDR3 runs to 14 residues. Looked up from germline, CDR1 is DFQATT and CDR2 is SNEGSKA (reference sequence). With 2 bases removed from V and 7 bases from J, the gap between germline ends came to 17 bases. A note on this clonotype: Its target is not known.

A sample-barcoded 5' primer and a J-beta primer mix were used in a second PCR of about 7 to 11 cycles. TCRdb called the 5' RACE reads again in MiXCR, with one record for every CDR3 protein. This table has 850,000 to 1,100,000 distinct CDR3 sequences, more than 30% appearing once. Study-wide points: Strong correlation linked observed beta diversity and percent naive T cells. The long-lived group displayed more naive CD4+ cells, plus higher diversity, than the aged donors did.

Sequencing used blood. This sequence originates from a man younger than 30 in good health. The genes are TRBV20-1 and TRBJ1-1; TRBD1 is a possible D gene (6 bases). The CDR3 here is CSARIPGTTNEAFF. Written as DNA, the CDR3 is TGCAGTGCTAGAATTCCCGGGACAACTAATGAAGCTTTCTTT.